What follows is one TCR beta chain and its context. Its antigen is undetermined. Per the germline V gene, CDR1 is SGHRS and CDR2 is YFSETQ. The trim removed 4 bases at V and 8 bases at J, leaving 14 bases unmatched. The CDR3 spans 15 residues. These data originate in a study of T cells after yellow fever vaccination. Study-level points and caveats: Only a small proportion of the clonotypes turned up in both the CD4 and the CD8 compartments, likely arising from convergent recombination.

A process of 5'RACE template switching, which added a universal primer site and UMIs, was used to make TCR cDNA. TCRdb itself ran the 5' RACE reads through MiXCR, one entry per CDR3 protein. In the table there are more than 300,000 distinct CDR3 sequences, approximately 11% of which are singletons. The receptor was derived from a young man who received the YFV17D yellow fever vaccine. This chain uses TRBV5-1 with TRBJ1-2, with TRBD1 matching 7 bases. Sequenced here: CD4+ T cells sorted from PBMCs, sampled 45 days after the yellow fever booster vaccination. CDR3: CASSLGDSSPKGYTF. The CDR3, as DNA: TGCGCCAGCAGCCTGGGGGACAGCTCGCCGAAAGGCTACACCTTC.